The text below deals with one T cell receptor (beta chain). Antigen: not known. Researchers ran the PCR with 60 Vbeta and 13 Jbeta primers. This table comes from immunoSEQ multiplex PCR, and its TCRdb copy is limited to in-frame clones, with some not included. The sample has approximately 160,000 clones, roughly 74% seen once. These data come from a study of cytomegalovirus exposure and HLA in healthy donors. Whole-study findings and limits: A later analysis showed HLA-associated TCR beta chains outstripping equally common others in clonal expansion. Whilst most TCR sequences proved rare, a subset of public TCRs occurred across many donors. In vitro work confirmed that a few CMV-associated chains recognize CMV antigens. The study reported that TCR beta sequences accurately predicted HLA-A and HLA-B alleles in most subjects.

Trimming stripped 1 base from V and 8 bases from J, with 12 bases between. The CDR3 contains 14 residues. Per the germline V gene, CDR1 is LNHDA and CDR2 is SQIVND (reference sequence). The sequencing sample was made of PBMCs. The chain carries TRBV19 and TRBJ2-1; D unclear. This TCR was recovered from a male donor in good health and CMV-seronegative. The CDR3 bases are TGTGCCAGTAGTATAGCTTCCCTTGGAGATGAGCAGTTCTTC. As protein: CASSIASLGDEQFF.